The clone carrying this T cell receptor (beta chain) occurred once. Its antigen is still unknown. After removal of 6 bases from V and 0 bases from J, the junction contained 8 bases not matched to a gene. This CDR3 comprises 15 residues. Per the germline V gene, CDR1 is MNHEY and CDR2 is SVGAGI. These donors, healthy bone marrow donors, were studied. A multiplex PCR was run with 60 Vbeta primers and 13 Jbeta primers. The repertoire was sequenced with immunoSEQ multiplex PCR; TCRdb's copy has only in-frame clones and lacks some. The sample includes about 160,000 clones, roughly 79% of them seen just once. The data derive from a study of cytomegalovirus exposure and HLA in healthy donors. Broader study findings: It was reported that TCR beta sequences correctly inferred the HLA-A and HLA-B alleles for most subjects. According to a later analysis, donors in an Asian-associated ancestry cluster reportedly had fewer N-insertions than the roughly 670-donor mean.

This clonotype originated in a man between 25 and 39 years old in good health and CMV-seronegative. Input material: PBMCs. The chain combines TRBV6-5 with TRBJ2-7, with 7 bases that match TRBD1. CDR3 residues: CASSLLTGNSYEQYF. CDR3 DNA sequence: TGTGCCAGCAGCCTCTTGACAGGGAACTCCTACGAGCAGTACTTC.